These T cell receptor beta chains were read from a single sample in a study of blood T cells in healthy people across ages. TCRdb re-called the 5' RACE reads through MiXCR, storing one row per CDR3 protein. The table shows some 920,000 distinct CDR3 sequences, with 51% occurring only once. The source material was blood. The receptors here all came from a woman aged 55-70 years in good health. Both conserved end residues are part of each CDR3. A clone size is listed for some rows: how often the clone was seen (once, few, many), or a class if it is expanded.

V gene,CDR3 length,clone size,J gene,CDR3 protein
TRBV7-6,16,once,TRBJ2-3,CASSLGAAYSTDTQYF
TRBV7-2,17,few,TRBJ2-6,CASSLLGGAVGANVLTF
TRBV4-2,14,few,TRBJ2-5,CASSPSGVWETQYF
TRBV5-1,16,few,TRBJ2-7,CASSTGLAGESYEQYF
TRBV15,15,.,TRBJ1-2,CATSSEYTGRVGYTF
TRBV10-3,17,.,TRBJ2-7,CAISVPRPQSRVNEQYF
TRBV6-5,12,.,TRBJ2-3,CASRRPEDTQYF
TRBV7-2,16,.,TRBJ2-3,CASSSRVAGMTDTQYF
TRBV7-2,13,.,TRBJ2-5,CASSFYRDETQYF
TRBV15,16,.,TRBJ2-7,CATSREIRGSSYEQYF
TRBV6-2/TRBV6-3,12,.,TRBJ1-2,CASKATYFGYTF
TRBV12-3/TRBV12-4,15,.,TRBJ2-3,CASSNRNGPTDTQYF
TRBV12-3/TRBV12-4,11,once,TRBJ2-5,CAILQAGRKYF
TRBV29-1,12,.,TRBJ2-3,CSVETSSDTQYF
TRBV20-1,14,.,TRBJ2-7,CSARDPQAIYEQYF
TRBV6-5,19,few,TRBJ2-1,CASSYSGGLAGVRSYEQFF
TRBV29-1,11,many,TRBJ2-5,CSVTKDRVQYF
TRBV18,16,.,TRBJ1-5,CASSPRQSNSNQPQHF
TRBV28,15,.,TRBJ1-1,CASSSPGGPNTEAFF
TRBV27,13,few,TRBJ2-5,CASSLRPPETQYF
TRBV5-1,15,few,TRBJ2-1,CASSLGPTTENEQFF
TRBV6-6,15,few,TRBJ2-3,CASSNRDPSTDTQYF
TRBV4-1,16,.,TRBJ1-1,CASSPRWEPMNTEAFF
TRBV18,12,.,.,CASSPPMGTQYF